A single sample is the source of the 21 T cell receptor beta chains below, sequenced in a study of long-term antiretroviral therapy in people with HIV. This was the immunoSEQ v3.0 assay at survey level. TCRdb's copy holds only in-frame clones and misses some; the assay was immunoSEQ multiplex PCR. The sample has tens of thousands of clones, roughly four fifths seen once. The material was unsorted PBMCs, obtained 0.6 years after starting antiretroviral therapy. Receptor source: a man aged 18-30 years with HIV.

V is TRBV2 and J is TRBJ1-5; TRBD1 aligns across 7 bases. CDR1 is SNHLY, CDR2 FYNNEI, per germline. V lost 6 bases to trimming and J lost 5 bases; unmatched junction nucleotides: 4. This CDR3 region has 13 residues. The CDR3 reads CASSRQGDQPQHF. CDR3 in DNA: TGTGCCAGCAGCAGACAGGGCGATCAGCCCCAGCATTTT.

This chain connects TRBV28 to TRBJ2-1; TRBD2 agrees at 11 bases. Germline CDR1 reads MDHEN; CDR2 reads SYDVKM. J was trimmed by 6 bases and V by 6 bases; bases with no gene match: 7. The CDR3 sequence is 15 residues long. CDR3 nucleotides: TGTGCCAGCAGCTCTCTAGCGGGGGGACTCAATGAGCAGTTCTTC. Amino acid sequence: CASSSLAGGLNEQFF.

This chain links TRBV4-2 with TRBJ2-3; D perhaps matches TRBD1 (6 bases). The CDR3 length is 14 residues. The V gene lost 2 bases and the J gene lost 4 bases, with 10 bases spanning the gap. Germline assignment: CDR1 LGHNA and CDR2 YNFKEQ. CDR3 protein: CASSQLQGPDTQYF. The CDR3 bases are TGTGCCAGCAGCCAATTACAGGGACCAGATACGCAGTATTTT.

This clone was detected once. This sequence joins TRBV18 and TRBJ1-1, with 8 bases matching TRBD1. Trimming took 2 bases from V and 10 from J; bases not matched to a gene: 3. Germline CDR1 is KGHSH and CDR2 is LQKENI. The CDR3 runs to 12 residues. CDR3 in amino acids: CASSPTDRGAFF. CDR3 sequence (DNA): TGTGCCAGCTCACCAACCGACAGGGGAGCTTTCTTT.

V usage is TRBV4-3 and J usage is TRBJ2-7; perhaps TRBD1 as D (5 bases). The CDR3 is made up of 15 amino acids. Trimming removed 0 bases from V and 2 bases from J, with 11 bases in between. Germline loops: CDR1 LGHNA, CDR2 YSLEER. The CDR3: CASSQDGWGAYEQYF. CDR3 nucleotide sequence: TGCGCCAGCAGCCAAGACGGCTGGGGCGCCTACGAGCAGTACTTC.

The CDR3 here is CASSSRDGLPEQYF. CDR3 sequence (DNA): TGTGCCAGCAGCTCCCGGGACGGGCTCCCGGAGCAGTACTTC. The chain carries TRBV7-9 and TRBJ2-7; D may match TRBD1 or TRBD2 (5 bases each). The ends were cut back, 4 bases at V and 7 bases at J, with 17 bases in the middle. The CDR3 covers 14 residues. Germline loops: CDR1 SEHNR, CDR2 FQNEAQ (reference sequence). The full variable domain, with the rest looked up from reference TRBV7-9 and TRBJ2-7, is DTGVSQNPRHKITKRGQNVTFRCDPISEHNRLYWYRQTLGQGPEFLTYFQNEAQLEKSRLLSDRFSAERPKGSFSTLEIQRTEQGDSAMYLCASSSRDGLPEQYFGPGTRLTVT.

This chain links TRBV4-1 with TRBJ2-7; 7 nucleotides match TRBD2. Looked up from germline, CDR1 is MGHRA and CDR2 is YSYEKL. The CDR3 extends over 16 amino acids. The trim removed 3 bases at V and 0 bases at J, leaving 8 bases unmatched. CDR3: CASSQGPLATSYEQYF. The CDR3 coding sequence is TGCGCCAGCAGCCAGGGGCCACTAGCGACCTCCTACGAGCAGTACTTC.

This chain's CDR3 is CASGAGQGGTEAFF. The CDR3 DNA follows: TGTGCCTCGGGCGCGGGACAGGGAGGAACTGAAGCTTTCTTT. V usage is TRBV10-3 and J usage is TRBJ1-1, with 9 bases that match TRBD1. Trimming cost V 11 bases and J 5 bases; bases outside gene matches: 12. Germline values: CDR1 ENHRY, CDR2 SYGVKD. The CDR3 totals 14 residues.

This sequence joins TRBV7-7 and TRBJ2-5; TRBD1 might be the D (6 bases). The CDR3 consists of 15 residues. Trimming took 5 bases from V and 2 from J, leaving 15 bases between them. Germline values: CDR1 SSHAT, CDR2 FNYEAQ (reference sequence). The CDR3 coding sequence is TGTGCCAGCAGCCGTACCGGGACACAACAAGAGACCCAGTACTTC. It specifies CASSRTGTQQETQYF.

CDR3 amino acids: CASSPAFLENTEAFF. The CDR3 bases are TGTGCCAGCAGCCCGGCCTTCCTCGAGAACACTGAAGCTTTCTTT. This chain connects TRBV21-1 to TRBJ1-1. TRBV21-1 is marked as a pseudogene. There are 15 residues in the CDR3.

The V call is TRBV25-1, the J call TRBJ2-1; unclear D gene. In germline, CDR1 is MGHDK, CDR2 SYGVNS. This CDR3 has 11 residues. Trimming took 6 bases from V and 4 from J, leaving 4 bases between them. For the CDR3, the DNA is TGTGCCAGCAGGTCGTACAATGAGCAGTTCTTC. Its protein is CASRSYNEQFF.

The chain uses TRBV5-6 and TRBJ2-7; D not certain. The germline gives CDR1 SGHDT, CDR2 YYEEEE. V was pared by 0 bases and J by 2 bases, with 12 bases between. CDR3 size: 15 residues. CDR3 sequence reads: CASSLVSNRPYEQYF. CDR3 DNA: TGTGCCAGCAGCTTGGTTAGTAACCGTCCCTACGAGCAGTACTTC. The full variable domain, with the rest looked up from reference TRBV5-6 and TRBJ2-7, is DAGVTQSPTHLIKTRGQQVTLRCSPKSGHDTVSWYQQALGQGPQFIFQYYEEEERQRGNFPDRFSGHQFPNYSSELNVNALLLGDSALYLCASSLVSNRPYEQYFGPGTRLTVT.

The chain employs TRBV16 and TRBJ2-7; D is unresolved. V lost 2 bases and J 1 base, leaving 15 bases between the germline ends. The CDR3 contains 16 residues. Germline V lookup: CDR1 KGHSY, CDR2 FQNENV. The CDR3 DNA reads as TGTGCCAGCAGCCAAGAGCCGCCGGGCATGTCCTACGAGCAGTACTTC. Translation gives CASSQEPPGMSYEQYF.

This chain uses TRBV20-1 with TRBJ2-3; no definite D call. V shed 6 bases and J shed 7 bases, with 11 bases lying between them. The CDR3 covers 11 residues. The germline V gene has CDR1 DFQATT and CDR2 SNEGSKA (reference sequence). The CDR3 sequence: CSAESPNTQYF. The CDR3 DNA follows: TGCAGTGCCGAATCTCCCAATACGCAGTATTTT.

CDR3 loop: CASSARTSGKDTQYF. The DNA for the CDR3 is TGTGCCAGCAGCGCCCGGACTAGCGGGAAAGATACGCAGTATTTT. This chain connects TRBV9 to TRBJ2-3, with TRBD2 matching over 12 bases. Germline V gene lookup returns CDR1 SGDLS and CDR2 YYNGEE. The CDR3 consists of 15 residues. The junction had 4 bases not matched to a gene; V was cut back by 3 bases and J by 5 bases.

The J gene is TRBJ1-1, the V gene TRBV28; D unresolved. The germline gives CDR1 MDHEN, CDR2 SYDVKM. The CDR3 sequence is 14 residues long. The ends were cut back, 2 bases at V and 5 bases at J, with 12 bases in the middle. CDR3 sequence: CASSLRSRRTEAFF. In DNA form, the CDR3 reads TGTGCCAGCAGTTTAAGAAGTCGGCGGACTGAAGCTTTCTTT.

This chain connects TRBV28 to TRBJ2-7; 7 bases are a match to TRBD1. The V gene's germline CDR1 is MDHEN and CDR2 SYDVKM. After removal of 3 bases from V and 4 bases from J, the junction contained 6 bases not matched to a gene. CDR3 length: 14 residues. CDR3 nucleotide sequence: TGTGCCAGCAGTTTCACAGGGGAAGGGTACGAGCAGTACTTC. Translated: CASSFTGEGYEQYF.

The rearrangement joins TRBV25-1 to TRBJ1-4, with TRBD1 matching 9 bases. V lost 10 bases and J lost 6; bases outside the gene matches: 6. Germline lookup yields CDR1 MGHDK and CDR2 SYGVNS. This CDR3 has 13 amino acids. The CDR3 protein is CAIPTGGDEKLFF. CDR3 in DNA: TGTGCCATACCCACAGGGGGCGATGAAAAACTGTTTTTT.

CDR3 residues: CASSLEGGPLEQYF. DNA of the CDR3: TGCGCCAGCAGCTTGGAGGGAGGGCCTCTCGAGCAGTACTTC. The chain is built from TRBV5-1 and TRBJ2-7; 7 nucleotides match TRBD2. Germline CDR1 is SGHRS and CDR2 is YFSETQ. This CDR3 region has 14 residues. Trimming at V came to 0 bases and at J to 6 bases, leaving 6 bases not matched to a gene.

For the CDR3, the DNA is TGTGCCAGCAGCCGGGAGCAGAAAGTGGGGGTAGAGACCCAGTACTTC. Translating gives CASSREQKVGVETQYF. The chain carries TRBV9 and TRBJ2-5, with D maybe TRBD2 (6 bases). The CDR3 loop spans 16 amino acids. CDR1 and CDR2 (germline): SGDLS, YYNGEE. With 4 bases removed from V and 4 bases from J, the gap between germline ends came to 20 bases.

The DNA of the CDR3 is TGTGCCACCAGCAGAGATTTTGGCAGCCCCTACGAGCAGTACTTC. Translating it yields CATSRDFGSPYEQYF. V is TRBV15 and J is TRBJ2-7; no reliable D call. V lost 0 bases to trimming and J lost 2 bases, with 11 bases between them. The CDR3 length is 15 residues. Looked up from germline, CDR1 is LNHNV and CDR2 is YYDKDF (reference sequence).